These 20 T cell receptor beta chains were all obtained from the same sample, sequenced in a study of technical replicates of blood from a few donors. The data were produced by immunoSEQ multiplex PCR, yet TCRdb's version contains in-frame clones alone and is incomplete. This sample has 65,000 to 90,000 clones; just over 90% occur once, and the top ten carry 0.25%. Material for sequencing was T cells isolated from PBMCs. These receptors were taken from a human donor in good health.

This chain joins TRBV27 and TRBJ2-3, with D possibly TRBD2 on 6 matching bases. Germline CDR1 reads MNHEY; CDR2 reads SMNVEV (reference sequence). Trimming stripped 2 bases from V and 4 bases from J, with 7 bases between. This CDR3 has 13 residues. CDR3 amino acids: CASSLAGPDTQYF. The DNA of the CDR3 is TGTGCCAGCAGTTTAGCGGGGCCAGATACGCAGTATTTT.

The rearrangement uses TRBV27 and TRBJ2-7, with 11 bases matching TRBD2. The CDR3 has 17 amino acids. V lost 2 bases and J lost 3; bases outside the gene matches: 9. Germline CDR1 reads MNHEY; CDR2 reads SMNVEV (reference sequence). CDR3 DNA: TGTGCCAGCAGTTTAATACCGGGACTAGCGGATTACTACGAGCAGTACTTC. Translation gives CASSLIPGLADYYEQYF.

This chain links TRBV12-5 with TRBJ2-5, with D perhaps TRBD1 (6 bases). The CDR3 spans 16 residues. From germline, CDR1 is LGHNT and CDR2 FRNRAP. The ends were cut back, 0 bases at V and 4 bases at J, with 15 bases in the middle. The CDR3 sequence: CASGLVLRRGRETQYF. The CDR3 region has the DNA TGTGCTAGTGGTTTGGTACTTCGCAGGGGAAGAGAGACCCAGTACTTC.

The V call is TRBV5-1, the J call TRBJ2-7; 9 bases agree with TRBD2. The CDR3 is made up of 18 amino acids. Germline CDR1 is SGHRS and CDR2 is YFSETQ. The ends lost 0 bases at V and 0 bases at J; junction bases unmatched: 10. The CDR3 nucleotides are TGCGCCAGCAGCTTGGCCATTAGCGGGAGCGGGAGCTCCTACGAGCAGTACTTC. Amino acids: CASSLAISGSGSSYEQYF.

CDR3 bases: TGTGCCATCAGCGTAAGGGGCAGTAAGAACACTGAAGCTTTCTTT. Protein product: CAISVRGSKNTEAFF. This chain connects TRBV10-3 to TRBJ1-1; D is possibly TRBD1 (5 bases). CDR1 and CDR2 (germline): ENHRY, SYGVKD. CDR3 length equals 15 residues. The ends were cut back, 6 bases at V and 1 base at J, with 15 bases in the middle.

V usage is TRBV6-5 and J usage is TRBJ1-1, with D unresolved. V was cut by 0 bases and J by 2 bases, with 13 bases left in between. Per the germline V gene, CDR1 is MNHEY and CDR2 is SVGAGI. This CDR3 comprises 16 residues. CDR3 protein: CASSYSSRGVNTEAFF. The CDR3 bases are TGTGCCAGCAGTTACTCGAGTCGGGGTGTTAACACTGAAGCTTTCTTT.

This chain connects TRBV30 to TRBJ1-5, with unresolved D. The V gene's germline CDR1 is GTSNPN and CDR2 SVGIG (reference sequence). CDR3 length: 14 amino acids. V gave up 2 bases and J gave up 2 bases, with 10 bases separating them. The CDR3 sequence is CAWSSIRGNQPQHF. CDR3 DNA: TGTGCCTGGAGTTCCATCCGGGGCAATCAGCCCCAGCATTTT.

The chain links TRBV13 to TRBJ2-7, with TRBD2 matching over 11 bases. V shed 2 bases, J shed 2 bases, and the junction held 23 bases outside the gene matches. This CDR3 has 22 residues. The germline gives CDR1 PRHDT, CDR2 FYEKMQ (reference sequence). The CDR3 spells CASSLPRTSGSLRDAPAYEQYF. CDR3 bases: TGTGCCAGCAGCTTACCCCGAACTAGCGGGAGCCTCCGGGACGCACCTGCCTACGAGCAGTACTTC.

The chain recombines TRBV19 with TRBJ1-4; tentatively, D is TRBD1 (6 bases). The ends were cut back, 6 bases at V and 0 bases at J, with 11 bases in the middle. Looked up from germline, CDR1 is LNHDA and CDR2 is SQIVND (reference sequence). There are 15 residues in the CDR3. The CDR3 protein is CASRPGDATNEKLFF. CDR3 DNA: TGTGCCAGTAGGCCAGGGGATGCAACTAATGAAAAACTGTTTTTT.

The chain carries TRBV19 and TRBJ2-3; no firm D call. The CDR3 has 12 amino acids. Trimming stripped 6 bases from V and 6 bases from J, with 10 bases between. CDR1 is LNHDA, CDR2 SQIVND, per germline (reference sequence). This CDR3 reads CASRQDLDTQYF. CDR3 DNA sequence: TGTGCCAGTAGGCAGGATCTGGATACGCAGTATTTT.

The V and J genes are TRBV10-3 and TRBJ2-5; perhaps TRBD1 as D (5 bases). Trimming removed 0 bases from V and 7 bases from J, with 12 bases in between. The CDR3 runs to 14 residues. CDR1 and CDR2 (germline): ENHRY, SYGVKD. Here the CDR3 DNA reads TGTGCCATCAGTGAGTCGAAAGGGGTGGGGACCCAGTACTTC. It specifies CAISESKGVGTQYF.

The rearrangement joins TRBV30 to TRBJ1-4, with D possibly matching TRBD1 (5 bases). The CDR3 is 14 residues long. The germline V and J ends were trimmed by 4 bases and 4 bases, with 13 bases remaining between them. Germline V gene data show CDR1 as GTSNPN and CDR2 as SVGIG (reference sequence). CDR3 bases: TGTGCCTGGACGCAAGGGCAGGGTAATGAAAAACTGTTTTTT. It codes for CAWTQGQGNEKLFF.

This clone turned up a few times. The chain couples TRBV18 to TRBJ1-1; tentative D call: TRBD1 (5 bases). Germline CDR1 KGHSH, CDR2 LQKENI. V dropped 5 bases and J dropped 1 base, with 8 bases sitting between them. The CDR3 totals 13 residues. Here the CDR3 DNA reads TGTGCCAGCTCATTACAGGCGAACACTGAAGCTTTCTTT. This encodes CASSLQANTEAFF.

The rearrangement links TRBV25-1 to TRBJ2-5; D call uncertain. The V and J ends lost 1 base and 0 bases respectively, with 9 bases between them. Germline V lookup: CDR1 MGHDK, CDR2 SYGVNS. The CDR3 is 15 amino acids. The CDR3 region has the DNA TGTGCCAGCAGTGAATCGGAGACGTACCAAGAGACCCAGTACTTC. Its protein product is CASSESETYQETQYF.

Here the CDR3 reads CASSPYREETQYF. CDR3 sequence (DNA): TGTGCCAGCAGCCCTTACAGGGAAGAGACCCAGTACTTC. The chain uses TRBV7-9 and TRBJ2-5; possibly TRBD1 for D (6 bases). CDR1 SEHNR and CDR2 FQNEAQ come from the germline V gene (reference sequence). The CDR3 totals 13 residues. V lost 5 bases, J lost 3 bases, and 10 bases lay in between.

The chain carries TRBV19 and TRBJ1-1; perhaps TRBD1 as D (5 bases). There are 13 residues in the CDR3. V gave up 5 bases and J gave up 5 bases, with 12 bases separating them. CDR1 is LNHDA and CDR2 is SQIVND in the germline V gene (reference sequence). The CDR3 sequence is CASSSGGVTEAFF. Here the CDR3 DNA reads TGTGCCAGTAGTTCCGGAGGGGTGACTGAAGCTTTCTTT.

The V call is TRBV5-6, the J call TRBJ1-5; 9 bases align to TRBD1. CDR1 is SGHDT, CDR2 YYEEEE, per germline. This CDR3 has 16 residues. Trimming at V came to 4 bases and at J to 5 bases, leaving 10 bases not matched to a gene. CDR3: CASSLWDRVFDQPQHF. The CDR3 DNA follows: TGTGCCAGCAGCCTATGGGACAGGGTTTTTGATCAGCCCCAGCATTTT.

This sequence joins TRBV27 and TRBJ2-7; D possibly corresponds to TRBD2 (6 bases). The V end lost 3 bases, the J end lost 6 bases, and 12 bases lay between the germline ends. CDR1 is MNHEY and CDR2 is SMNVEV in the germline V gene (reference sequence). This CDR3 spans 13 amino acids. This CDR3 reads CASSFQGGGEQYF. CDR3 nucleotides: TGTGCCAGCAGTTTTCAGGGAGGAGGCGAGCAGTACTTC.

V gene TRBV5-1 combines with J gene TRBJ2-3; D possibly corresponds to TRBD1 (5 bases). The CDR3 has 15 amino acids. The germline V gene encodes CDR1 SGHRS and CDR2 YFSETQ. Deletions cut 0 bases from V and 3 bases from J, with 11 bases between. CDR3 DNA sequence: TGCGCCAGCAGCTTGGCCGCAGGGCCGACAGATACGCAGTATTTT. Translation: CASSLAAGPTDTQYF.

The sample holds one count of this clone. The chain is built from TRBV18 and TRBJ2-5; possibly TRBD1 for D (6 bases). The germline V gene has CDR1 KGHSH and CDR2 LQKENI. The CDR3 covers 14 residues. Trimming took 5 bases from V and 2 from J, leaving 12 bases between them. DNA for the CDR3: TGTGCCAGCTCAAGTCAGGGGTCACAAGAGACCCAGTACTTC. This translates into CASSSQGSQETQYF.